These T cell receptor beta chains were read from a single sample in a study of blood T cell repertoires in COVID-19. Repertoires were generated with immunoSEQ multiplex PCR, while TCRdb's copy carries only in-frame clones and drops some. The sample includes 410,000 or so clones, roughly 89% of them seen just once. Sequenced sample: peripheral blood. The receptor set was obtained from a woman aged 25 to 39 with active or convalescent COVID-19. The CDR3 runs from the conserved cysteine through the conserved F or W. The D gene is left open where the match is weak. Only some rows state a clone size, as once, few, many or a class for expanded clones.

j_gene: TRBJ1-5
v_gene: TRBV7-8
abundance: few
d_gene: .
CDR3aa: CASSLARGPNQPQHF

j_gene: TRBJ2-7
v_gene: TRBV10-1
abundance: .
d_gene: TRBD2
CDR3aa: CASSERGLASEQYF

j_gene: TRBJ2-7
v_gene: TRBV19
abundance: .
d_gene: TRBD1
CDR3aa: CASRRQGLGSVSYEQYF

j_gene: TRBJ2-1
v_gene: TRBV19
abundance: .
d_gene: TRBD1
CDR3aa: CASNRGSLEQFF

j_gene: TRBJ2-1
v_gene: TRBV6-5
abundance: .
d_gene: .
CDR3aa: CASRRGEGYGEQFF

j_gene: TRBJ2-1
v_gene: TRBV10-2
abundance: .
d_gene: TRBD2
CDR3aa: CASSESGGSSYNEQFF

j_gene: TRBJ2-5
v_gene: TRBV6-1
abundance: .
d_gene: .
CDR3aa: CASSVWTVAGGETQYF

j_gene: TRBJ2-7
v_gene: TRBV6-2/TRBV6-3
abundance: many
d_gene: .
CDR3aa: CASSYETDFAEQYF

j_gene: TRBJ2-1
v_gene: TRBV9
abundance: few
d_gene: .
CDR3aa: CASSVGSSHEQFF

j_gene: TRBJ2-1
v_gene: TRBV2
abundance: .
d_gene: .
CDR3aa: CASSIPGTRRNEQFF

j_gene: TRBJ2-7
v_gene: TRBV27
abundance: .
d_gene: TRBD1
CDR3aa: CASSTKTGVFSYEQYF

j_gene: TRBJ1-4
v_gene: TRBV4-1
abundance: .
d_gene: .
CDR3aa: CASSQEGSRELNEKLFF

j_gene: TRBJ1-1
v_gene: TRBV7-8
abundance: once
d_gene: .
CDR3aa: CASSLERTGKAFF

j_gene: TRBJ1-3
v_gene: TRBV20-1
abundance: .
d_gene: .
CDR3aa: CSAISGNTIYF

j_gene: TRBJ1-1
v_gene: TRBV6-5
abundance: .
d_gene: .
CDR3aa: CASSPPTGEAFF

j_gene: TRBJ2-2
v_gene: TRBV7-2
abundance: .
d_gene: .
CDR3aa: CASSLAFGGELFF

j_gene: TRBJ2-2
v_gene: TRBV18
abundance: .
d_gene: .
CDR3aa: CASSTGSPQFLGELFF

j_gene: TRBJ1-1
v_gene: TRBV19
abundance: once
d_gene: .
CDR3aa: CASSISDRNTEAFF

j_gene: TRBJ2-2
v_gene: TRBV30
abundance: .
d_gene: .
CDR3aa: CAWSVLQTGELFF

j_gene: TRBJ2-3
v_gene: TRBV21-1
abundance: .
d_gene: .
CDR3aa: CASSWIKGLAGGPCTDTQYF

j_gene: TRBJ2-2
v_gene: TRBV4-1
abundance: few
d_gene: .
CDR3aa: CASSQDLGGRVTGELFF

j_gene: TRBJ1-4
v_gene: TRBV7-8
abundance: .
d_gene: .
CDR3aa: CASSLNFMGREEKLFF

j_gene: TRBJ2-1
v_gene: TRBV11-3
abundance: .
d_gene: .
CDR3aa: CASSPAGGRDNEQFF

j_gene: TRBJ1-1
v_gene: TRBV2
abundance: .
d_gene: .
CDR3aa: CASRLRDTEAFF

j_gene: TRBJ1-5
v_gene: TRBV12-3/TRBV12-4
abundance: .
d_gene: .
CDR3aa: CASSPGGDQPQHF

j_gene: TRBJ2-7
v_gene: TRBV19
abundance: .
d_gene: TRBD1
CDR3aa: CASSIGGQGAYEQYF

j_gene: TRBJ1-1
v_gene: TRBV4-1
abundance: few
d_gene: TRBD1
CDR3aa: CASSQETGMNTEAFF